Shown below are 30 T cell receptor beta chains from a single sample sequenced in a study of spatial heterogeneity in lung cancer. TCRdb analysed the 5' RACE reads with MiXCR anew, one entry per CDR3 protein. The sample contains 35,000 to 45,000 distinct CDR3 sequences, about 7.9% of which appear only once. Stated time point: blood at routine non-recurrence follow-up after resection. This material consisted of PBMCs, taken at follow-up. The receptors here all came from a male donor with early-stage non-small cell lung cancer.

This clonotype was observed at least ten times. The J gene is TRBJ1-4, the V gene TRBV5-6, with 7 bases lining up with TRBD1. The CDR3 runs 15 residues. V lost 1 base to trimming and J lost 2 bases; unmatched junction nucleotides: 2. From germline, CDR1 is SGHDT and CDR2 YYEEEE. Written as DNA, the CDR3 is TGTGCCAGCAGCTTGACAGGGGTTACTAATGAAAAACTGTTTTTT. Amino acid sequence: CASSLTGVTNEKLFF.

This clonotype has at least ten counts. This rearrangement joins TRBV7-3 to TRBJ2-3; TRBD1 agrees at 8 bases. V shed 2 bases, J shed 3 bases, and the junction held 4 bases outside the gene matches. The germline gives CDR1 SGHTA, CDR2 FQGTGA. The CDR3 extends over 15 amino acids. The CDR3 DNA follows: TGTGCCAGCAGCTTATCCGGACAGGGAACAGATACGCAGTATTTT. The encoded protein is CASSLSGQGTDTQYF.

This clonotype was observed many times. The chain's CDR3 is CASSGSGSWDNEQFF. The CDR3 DNA reads TGTGCCAGCAGCGGATCAGGGAGTTGGGACAATGAGCAGTTCTTC. V usage is TRBV27 and J usage is TRBJ2-1; D possibly matches TRBD1 or TRBD2 (5 bases each). Trimming took off 6 bases at V and 5 bases at J, with 17 bases between the two ends. The CDR3 is made up of 15 amino acids. Germline CDR1 is MNHEY and CDR2 is SMNVEV (reference sequence).

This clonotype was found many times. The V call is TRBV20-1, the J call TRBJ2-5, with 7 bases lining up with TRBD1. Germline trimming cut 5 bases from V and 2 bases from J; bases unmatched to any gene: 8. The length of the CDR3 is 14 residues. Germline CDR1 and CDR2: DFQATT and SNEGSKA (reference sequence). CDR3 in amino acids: CSARSEGAQETQYF. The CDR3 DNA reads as TGCAGTGCTCGGAGTGAGGGGGCTCAAGAGACCCAGTACTTC.

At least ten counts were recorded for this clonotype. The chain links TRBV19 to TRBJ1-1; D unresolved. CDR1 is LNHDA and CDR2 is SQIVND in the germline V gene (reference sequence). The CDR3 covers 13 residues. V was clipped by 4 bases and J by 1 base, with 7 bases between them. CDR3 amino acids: CASSRARNTEAFF. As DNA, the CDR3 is TGTGCCAGTAGTAGGGCCAGGAACACTGAAGCTTTCTTT.

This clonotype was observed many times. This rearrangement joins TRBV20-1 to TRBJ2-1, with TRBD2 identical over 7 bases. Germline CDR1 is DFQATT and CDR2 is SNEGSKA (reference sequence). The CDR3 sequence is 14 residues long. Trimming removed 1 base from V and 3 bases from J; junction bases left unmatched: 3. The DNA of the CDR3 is TGCAGTGCTAGAGGACTAGCAGACTACAATGAGCAGTTCTTC. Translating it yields CSARGLADYNEQFF.

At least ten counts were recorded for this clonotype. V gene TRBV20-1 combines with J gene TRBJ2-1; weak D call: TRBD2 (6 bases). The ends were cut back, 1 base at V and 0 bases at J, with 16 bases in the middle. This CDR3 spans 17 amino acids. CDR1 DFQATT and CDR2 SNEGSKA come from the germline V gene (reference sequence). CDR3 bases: TGCAGTGCTAGAGTTCCGGCGGGGAAAAGCTCCTACAATGAGCAGTTCTTC. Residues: CSARVPAGKSSYNEQFF.

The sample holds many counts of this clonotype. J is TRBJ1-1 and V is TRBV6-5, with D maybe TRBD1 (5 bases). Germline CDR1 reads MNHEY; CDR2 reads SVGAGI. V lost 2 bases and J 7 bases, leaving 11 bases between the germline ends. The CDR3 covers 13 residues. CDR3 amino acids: CASSYLGEGEAFF. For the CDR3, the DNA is TGTGCCAGCAGTTACCTGGGGGAGGGTGAAGCTTTCTTT.

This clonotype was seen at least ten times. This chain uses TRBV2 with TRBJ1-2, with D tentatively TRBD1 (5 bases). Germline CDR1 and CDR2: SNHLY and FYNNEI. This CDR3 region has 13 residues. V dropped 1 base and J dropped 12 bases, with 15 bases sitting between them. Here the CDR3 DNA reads TGTGCCAGCAGTGAAGAGCCGGGACGGGCCCACACCTTC. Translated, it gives CASSEEPGRAHTF.

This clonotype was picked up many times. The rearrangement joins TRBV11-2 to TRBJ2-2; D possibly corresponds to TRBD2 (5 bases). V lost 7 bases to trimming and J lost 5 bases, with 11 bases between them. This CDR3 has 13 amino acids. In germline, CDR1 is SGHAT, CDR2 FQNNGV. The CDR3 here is CASTIARTGELFF. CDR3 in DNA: TGTGCCAGCACCATAGCGCGGACCGGGGAGCTGTTTTTT.

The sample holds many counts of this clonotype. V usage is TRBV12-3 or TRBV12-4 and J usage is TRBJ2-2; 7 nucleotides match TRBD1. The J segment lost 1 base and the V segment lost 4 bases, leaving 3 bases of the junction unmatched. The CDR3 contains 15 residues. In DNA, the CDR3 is TGTGCCAGCAGTTCCCGGGACAGGAACACCGGGGAGCTGTTTTTT. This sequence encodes CASSSRDRNTGELFF.

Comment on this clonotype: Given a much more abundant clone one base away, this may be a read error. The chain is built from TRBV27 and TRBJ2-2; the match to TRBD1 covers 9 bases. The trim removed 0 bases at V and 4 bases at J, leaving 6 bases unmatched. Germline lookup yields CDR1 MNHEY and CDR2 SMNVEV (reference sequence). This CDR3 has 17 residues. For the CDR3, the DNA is TGTGCCAGCAGTTTATCCCCGGGACAGGGATCCACCGGGGAGCTGTTTTTT. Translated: CASSLSPGQGSTGELFF.

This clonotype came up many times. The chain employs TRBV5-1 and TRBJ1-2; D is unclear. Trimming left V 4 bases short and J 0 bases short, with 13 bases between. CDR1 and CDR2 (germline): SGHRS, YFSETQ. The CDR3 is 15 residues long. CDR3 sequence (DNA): TGCGCCAGCAGCCTATTCCATTCCGCTAACTATGGCTACACCTTC. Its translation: CASSLFHSANYGYTF. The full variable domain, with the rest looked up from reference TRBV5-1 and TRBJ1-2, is KAGVTQTPRYLIKTRGQQVTLSCSPISGHRSVSWYQQTPGQGLQFLFEYFSETQRNKGNFPGRFSGRQFSNSRSEMNVSTLELGDSALYLCASSLFHSANYGYTFGSGTRLTVV.

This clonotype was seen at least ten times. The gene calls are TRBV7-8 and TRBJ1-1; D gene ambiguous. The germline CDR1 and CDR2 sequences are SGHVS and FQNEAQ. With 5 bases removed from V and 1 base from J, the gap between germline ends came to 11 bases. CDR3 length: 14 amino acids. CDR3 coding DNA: TGTGCCAGCAGCCGAGAGAAGCAGAACACTGAAGCTTTCTTT. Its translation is CASSREKQNTEAFF. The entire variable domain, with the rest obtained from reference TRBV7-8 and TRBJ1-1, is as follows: GAGVSQSPRYKVAKRGQDVALRCDPISGHVSLFWYQQALGQGPEFLTYFQNEAQLDKSGLPSDRFFAERPEGSVSTLKIQRTQQEDSAVYLCASSREKQNTEAFFGQGTRLTVV.

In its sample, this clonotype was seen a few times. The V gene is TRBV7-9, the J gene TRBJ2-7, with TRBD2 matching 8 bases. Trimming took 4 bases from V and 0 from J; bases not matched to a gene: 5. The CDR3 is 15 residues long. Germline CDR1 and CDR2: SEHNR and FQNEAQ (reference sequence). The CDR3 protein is CASSSPSGSSYEQYF. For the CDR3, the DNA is TGTGCCAGCAGCTCCCCTAGCGGGTCCTCCTACGAGCAGTACTTC. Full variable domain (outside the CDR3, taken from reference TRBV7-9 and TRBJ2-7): DTGVSQNPRHKITKRGQNVTFRCDPISEHNRLYWYRQTLGQGPEFLTYFQNEAQLEKSRLLSDRFSAERPKGSFSTLEIQRTEQGDSAMYLCASSSPSGSSYEQYFGPGTRLTVT.

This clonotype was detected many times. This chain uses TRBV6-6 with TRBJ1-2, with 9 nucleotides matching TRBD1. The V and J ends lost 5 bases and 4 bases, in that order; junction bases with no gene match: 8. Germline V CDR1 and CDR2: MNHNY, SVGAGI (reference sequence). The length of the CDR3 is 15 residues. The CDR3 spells CASSPTGTGIYGYTF. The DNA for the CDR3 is TGTGCCAGCAGTCCAACCGGGACAGGGATCTATGGCTACACCTTC.

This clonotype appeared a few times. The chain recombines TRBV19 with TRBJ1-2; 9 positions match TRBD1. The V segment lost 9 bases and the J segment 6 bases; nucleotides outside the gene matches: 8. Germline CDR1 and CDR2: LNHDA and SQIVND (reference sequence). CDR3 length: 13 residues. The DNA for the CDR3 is TGTGCCAGCCGAGACAGGGGGTTGGATGGCTACACCTTC. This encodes CASRDRGLDGYTF.

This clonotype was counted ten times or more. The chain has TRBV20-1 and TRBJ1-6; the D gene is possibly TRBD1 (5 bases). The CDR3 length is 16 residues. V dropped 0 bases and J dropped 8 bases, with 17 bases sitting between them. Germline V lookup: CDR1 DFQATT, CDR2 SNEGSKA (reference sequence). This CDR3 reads CSAREAYGLGDSPLHF. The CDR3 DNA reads TGCAGTGCTAGAGAGGCCTACGGCTTGGGGGATTCACCCCTCCACTTT.

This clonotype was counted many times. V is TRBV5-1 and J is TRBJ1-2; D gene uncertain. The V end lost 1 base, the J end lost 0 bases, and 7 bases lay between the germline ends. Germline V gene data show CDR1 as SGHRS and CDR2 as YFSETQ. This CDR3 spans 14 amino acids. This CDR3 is CASSLSLANYGYTF. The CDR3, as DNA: TGCGCCAGCAGCTTGTCGTTAGCTAACTATGGCTACACCTTC.

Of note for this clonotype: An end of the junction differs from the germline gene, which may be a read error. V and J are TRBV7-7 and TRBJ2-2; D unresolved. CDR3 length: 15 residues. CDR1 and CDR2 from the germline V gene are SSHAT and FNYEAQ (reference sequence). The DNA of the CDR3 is TGTGCTAGCAGCTTAGGGCCGAAGAACACCGGGGAGCTGTTTTTT. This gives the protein CASSLGPKNTGELFF. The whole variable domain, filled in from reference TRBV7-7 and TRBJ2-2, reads GAGVSQSPRYKVTKRGQDVTLRCDPISSHATLYWYQQALGQGPEFLTYFNYEAQPDKSGLPSDRFSAERPEGSISTLTIQRTEQRDSAMYRCASSLGPKNTGELFFGEGSRLTVL.

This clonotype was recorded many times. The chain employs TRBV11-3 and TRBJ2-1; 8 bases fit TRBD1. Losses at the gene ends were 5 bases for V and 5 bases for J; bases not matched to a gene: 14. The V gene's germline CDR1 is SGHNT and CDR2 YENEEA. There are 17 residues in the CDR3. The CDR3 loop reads CASSIYYGQGQNNEQFF. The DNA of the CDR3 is TGTGCCAGCAGCATCTACTACGGACAGGGCCAAAACAATGAGCAGTTCTTC.

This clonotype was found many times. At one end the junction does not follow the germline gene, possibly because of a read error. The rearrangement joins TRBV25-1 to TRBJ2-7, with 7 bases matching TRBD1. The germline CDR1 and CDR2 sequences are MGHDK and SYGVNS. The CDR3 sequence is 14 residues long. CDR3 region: CASRDGTEAYEQYF. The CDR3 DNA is TGTGCCAGCCGTGACGGGACAGAGGCCTACGAGCAGTACTTC.

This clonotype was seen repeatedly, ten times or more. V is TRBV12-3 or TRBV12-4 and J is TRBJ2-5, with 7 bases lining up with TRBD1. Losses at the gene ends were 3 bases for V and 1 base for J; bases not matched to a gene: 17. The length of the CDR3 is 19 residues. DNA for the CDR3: TGTGCCAGCAGTTTCCTTGCGTTCCCCGACAGGGTTCCCCAAGAGACCCAGTACTTC. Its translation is CASSFLAFPDRVPQETQYF.

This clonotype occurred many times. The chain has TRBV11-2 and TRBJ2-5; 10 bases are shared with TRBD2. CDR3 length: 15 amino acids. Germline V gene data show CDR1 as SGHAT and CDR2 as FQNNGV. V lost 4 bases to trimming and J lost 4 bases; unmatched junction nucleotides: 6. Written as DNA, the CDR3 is TGTGCCAGCAGCTCTTTACTAGCGGGGATAGAGACCCAGTACTTC. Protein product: CASSSLLAGIETQYF.

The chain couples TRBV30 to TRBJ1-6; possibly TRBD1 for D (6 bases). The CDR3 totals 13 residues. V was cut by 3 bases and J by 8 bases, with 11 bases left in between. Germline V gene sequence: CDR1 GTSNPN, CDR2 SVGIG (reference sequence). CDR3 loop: CAWRGAGDSPLHF. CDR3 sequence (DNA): TGTGCCTGGAGAGGGGCAGGGGATTCACCCCTCCACTTT.

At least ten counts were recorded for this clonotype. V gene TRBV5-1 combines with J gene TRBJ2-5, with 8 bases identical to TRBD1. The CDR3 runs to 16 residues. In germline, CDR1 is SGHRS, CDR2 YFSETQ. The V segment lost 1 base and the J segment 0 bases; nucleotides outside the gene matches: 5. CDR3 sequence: CASSLSTGGNQETQYF. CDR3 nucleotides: TGCGCCAGCAGCTTGAGCACAGGGGGAAACCAAGAGACCCAGTACTTC.

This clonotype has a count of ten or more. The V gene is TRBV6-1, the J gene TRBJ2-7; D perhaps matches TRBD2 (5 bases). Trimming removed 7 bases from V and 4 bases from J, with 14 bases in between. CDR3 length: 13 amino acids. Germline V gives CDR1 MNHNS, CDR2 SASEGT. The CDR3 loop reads CASMLAASYEQYF. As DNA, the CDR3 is TGTGCCAGCATGCTAGCTGCCTCGTACGAGCAGTACTTC.

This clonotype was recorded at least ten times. The CDR3 coding sequence is TGTGCCAGCAGCCGGACGCGGCAAGAGACCCAGTACTTC. This encodes CASSRTRQETQYF. The J gene is TRBJ2-5, the V gene TRBV11-2; D gene uncertain. V was trimmed by 5 bases and J by 2 bases, leaving 9 bases between them. The CDR3 length is 13 residues. CDR1 is SGHAT, CDR2 FQNNGV, per germline.

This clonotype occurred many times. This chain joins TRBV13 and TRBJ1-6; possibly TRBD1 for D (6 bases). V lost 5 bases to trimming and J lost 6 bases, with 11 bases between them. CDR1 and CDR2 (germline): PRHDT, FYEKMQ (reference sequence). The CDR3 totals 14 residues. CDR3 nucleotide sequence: TGTGCCAGCAGCCTGACAGGAATTAATTCACCCCTCCACTTT. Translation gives CASSLTGINSPLHF.

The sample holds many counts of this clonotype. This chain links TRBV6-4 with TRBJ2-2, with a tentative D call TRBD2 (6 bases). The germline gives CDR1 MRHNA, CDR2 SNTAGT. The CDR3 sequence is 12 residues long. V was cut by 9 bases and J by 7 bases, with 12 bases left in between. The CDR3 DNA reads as TGTGCCAGACCGGGGGAAGTCGGGGAGCTGTTTTTT. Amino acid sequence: CARPGEVGELFF.